These 22 T cell receptor beta chains were sequenced from one sample in a study of vaccination and CD4 T cells after COVID-19. The Oncomine TCR Beta short-read assay sequenced DNA from cultured CD4+ T cells. TCRdb processed the PCR reads anew with MiXCR; each CDR3 protein has one entry. The table has 9,500 to 15,000 distinct CDR3 sequences, about 50% seen once. The treatment is: approximately 9-day PBMC culture with coronavirus spike peptide pools or control peptides (ViraFEST assay). No antigen is known for these receptors. The material sequenced was CD4+ T cells from blood, cultured in vitro. Receptor source: a human donor who had recovered from COVID-19.

This chain uses TRBV12-3 or TRBV12-4 with TRBJ1-5; maybe TRBD1 (6 bases). The CDR3 sequence is 13 residues long. Trimming took 6 bases from V and 6 from J, leaving 12 bases between them. CDR3 protein: CASRTGGLQPQHF. CDR3 DNA: TGTGCCAGCAGGACCGGGGGCCTTCAGCCCCAGCATTTT.

The table lists this clonotype with a few counts. The rearrangement uses TRBV6-1 and TRBJ1-5; 7 bases align to TRBD1. The germline gives CDR1 MNHNS, CDR2 SASEGT. The CDR3 contains 15 residues. With V trimmed by 6 bases and J by 7 bases, 12 bases remained unmatched. The CDR3 spells CASRPGGGGGQPQHF. The DNA for the CDR3 is TGTGCCAGCAGGCCGGGTGGAGGGGGCGGACAGCCCCAGCATTTT.

The chain is built from TRBV2 and TRBJ2-1; TRBD2 matches 10 bases. Germline values: CDR1 SNHLY, CDR2 FYNNEI. V lost 7 bases to trimming and J lost 10 bases; unmatched junction nucleotides: 13. The CDR3 runs to 15 residues. The CDR3 is CASKSKREGLGEQFF. CDR3 bases: TGTGCCAGCAAGTCTAAGCGGGAGGGCCTAGGGGAGCAGTTCTTC.

In its sample, this clonotype was seen a few times. V gene TRBV19 combines with J gene TRBJ1-2; D call uncertain. The germline V gene encodes CDR1 LNHDA and CDR2 SQIVND (reference sequence). The CDR3 length is 14 residues. With 6 bases removed from V and 2 bases from J, the gap between germline ends came to 13 bases. The CDR3 protein is CASRETPTNYGYTF. CDR3 DNA sequence: TGTGCCAGTAGGGAGACACCTACAAACTATGGCTACACCTTC.

This clonotype was detected only a few times. The chain combines TRBV30 with TRBJ1-1; D not resolved. CDR1 GTSNPN and CDR2 SVGIG come from the germline V gene (reference sequence). V dropped 2 bases and J dropped 0 bases, with 7 bases sitting between them. CDR3 length: 13 residues. As DNA, the CDR3 is TGTGCCTGGAGTCGACCCCTGAACACTGAAGCTTTCTTT. This codes for CAWSRPLNTEAFF.

This chain connects TRBV7-9 to TRBJ2-7; 10 bases are shared with TRBD2. Germline values: CDR1 SEHNR, CDR2 FQNEAQ (reference sequence). This CDR3 contains 14 residues. V shed 7 bases and J 3 bases; nucleotides not matched to a gene: 6. The CDR3 is CASTRTSGNYEQYF. Here the CDR3 DNA reads TGTGCCAGCACCCGGACTAGCGGAAACTACGAGCAGTACTTC.

This chain connects TRBV7-6 to TRBJ2-7, with D maybe TRBD2 (5 bases). This CDR3 contains 14 residues. V dropped 5 bases and J dropped 7 bases, with 18 bases sitting between them. Per germline, CDR1 SGHVS and CDR2 FNYEAQ. This CDR3 reads CASSQLQTGREQYF. CDR3 DNA sequence: TGTGCCAGCAGCCAACTACAAACGGGGAGAGAGCAGTACTTC.

The rearrangement joins TRBV11-3 to TRBJ2-1; D gene uncertain. The J call is in doubt because the DNA end fits TRBJ2-7 better. The CDR3 loop spans 14 amino acids. Per germline, CDR1 SGHNT and CDR2 YENEEA. The CDR3 DNA reads TGTGCCAGCAGCTTGGGTGGGGTTCGATCCGAGCAGTACTTC. The encoded protein is CASSLGGVRSEQYF.

This clonotype was detected only a few times. The chain combines TRBV6-4 with TRBJ2-3; 10 bases align to TRBD2. This CDR3 is 16 amino acids long. V shed 3 bases, J shed 3 bases, and the junction held 6 bases outside the gene matches. The germline CDR1 and CDR2 sequences are MRHNA and SNTAGT. CDR3 sequence: CASSDQAGGHTDTQYF. The CDR3, as DNA: TGTGCCAGCAGTGATCAAGCGGGGGGGCATACAGATACGCAGTATTTT.

This clonotype came up a few times. The chain couples TRBV20-1 to TRBJ2-3; D unresolved. V dropped 6 bases and J dropped 2 bases, with 12 bases sitting between them. Germline assignment: CDR1 DFQATT and CDR2 SNEGSKA (reference sequence). This CDR3 contains 13 residues. CDR3 coding DNA: TGCAGTGCGAGGCTGGCCACCACAGATACGCAGTATTTT. As protein: CSARLATTDTQYF.

The rearrangement links TRBV6-5 to TRBJ2-7; 10 positions match TRBD2. This CDR3 has 15 residues. V shed 0 bases, J shed 2 bases, and the junction held 1 base outside the gene matches. Germline assignment: CDR1 MNHEY and CDR2 SVGAGI. The DNA for the CDR3 is TGTGCCAGCAGTTACTCGCTAGCGGGGGCCTACGAGCAGTACTTC. Its protein is CASSYSLAGAYEQYF.

This sequence joins TRBV27 and TRBJ1-1; possibly TRBD1 for D (5 bases). With 2 bases removed from V and 6 bases from J, the gap between germline ends came to 10 bases. CDR3 length: 13 amino acids. Germline V gene data show CDR1 as MNHEY and CDR2 as SMNVEV (reference sequence). CDR3 coding DNA: TGTGCCAGCAGTTTAAGGCGGGGCGCTGAAGCTTTCTTT. Translated: CASSLRRGAEAFF.

The chain is built from TRBV2 and TRBJ1-6, with D hard to call. This CDR3 has 13 residues. Per germline, CDR1 SNHLY and CDR2 FYNNEI. V was pared by 7 bases and J by 7 bases, with 11 bases between. The CDR3 DNA follows: TGTGCCAGCAAGGCCACTGTGAATTCACCCCTCCACTTT. Translation: CASKATVNSPLHF.

This clonotype was seen more than once but under ten times. V is TRBV6-2 or TRBV6-3 and J is TRBJ1-2, with D possibly being TRBD1 (5 bases). The CDR3 runs to 16 residues. Looked up from germline, CDR1 is MNHEY and CDR2 is SVGEGT. Trimming removed 5 bases at V and 4 bases at J, with 20 bases between. The CDR3: CASSQNGKDRSYGYTF. The DNA of the CDR3 is TGTGCCAGCAGTCAGAACGGAAAAGACAGATCCTATGGCTACACCTTC.

The V call is TRBV29-1, the J call TRBJ2-1; 11 nucleotides match TRBD2. With V trimmed by 8 bases and J by 6 bases, 9 bases remained unmatched. The CDR3 runs 14 residues. Germline CDR1 SQVTM, CDR2 ANQGSEA. CDR3 amino acids: CSCRPGLAANEQFF. The CDR3 DNA reads TGCAGCTGCCGCCCGGGACTAGCGGCCAATGAGCAGTTCTTC.

The chain is built from TRBV6-1 and TRBJ2-1; possible D gene TRBD2, 5 bases. V was cut by 3 bases and J by 4 bases, with 10 bases left in between. The length of the CDR3 is 14 residues. Germline CDR1 reads MNHNS; CDR2 reads SASEGT. This CDR3 is CASSDSGGYNEQFF. In DNA form, the CDR3 reads TGTGCCAGCAGTGACTCTGGAGGTTACAATGAGCAGTTCTTC.

This clonotype has just a few counts. CDR3 nucleotide sequence: TGTGCCAGCAGCGTCCGGGACGGGGGGGCCCACGAGCAGTACTTC. Amino acids: CASSVRDGGAHEQYF. The chain recombines TRBV7-2 with TRBJ2-7; 8 bases map to TRBD2. This CDR3 comprises 15 residues. V was clipped by 5 bases and J by 5 bases; unmatched bases: 11. Per germline, CDR1 SGHTA and CDR2 FQGNSA.

In this sample, this clonotype is medium-sized. The chain recombines TRBV6-1 with TRBJ1-2; TRBD1 matches 7 bases. The germline V gene encodes CDR1 MNHNS and CDR2 SASEGT. The CDR3 runs to 14 residues. With V trimmed by 4 bases and J by 4 bases, 6 bases remained unmatched. Here the CDR3 DNA reads TGTGCCAGCAGTGCTGACAGGGCGCCCTATGGCTACACCTTC. The encoded protein is CASSADRAPYGYTF.

The V call is TRBV7-3, the J call TRBJ2-7; D possibly matches TRBD1 or TRBD2 (5 bases each). Germline-derived CDR1 and CDR2 are SGHTA and FQGTGA. There are 11 residues in the CDR3. CDR3 bases: TGTGCTGGGGGAGAATCCTACGAGCAGTACTTC. It encodes CAGGESYEQYF.

This clonotype was picked up a small number of times. The rearrangement links TRBV11-2 to TRBJ1-1; D unclear. Germline assignment: CDR1 SGHAT and CDR2 FQNNGV. V dropped 3 bases and J dropped 0 bases, with 5 bases sitting between them. The CDR3 runs to 13 residues. The CDR3 loop is CASSFIMNTEAFF. The CDR3 nucleotides are TGTGCCAGCAGCTTCATTATGAACACTGAAGCTTTCTTT.

V is TRBV11-3 and J is TRBJ2-7, with 8 bases lining up with TRBD1. The germline V gene has CDR1 SGHNT and CDR2 YENEEA. J gave up 6 bases and V 2 bases, and 6 bases lay outside the gene matches. This CDR3 comprises 14 residues. The CDR3 region has the DNA TGTGCCAGCAGCTTATGGCAGGGGGCTCGCGAGCAGTACTTC. It specifies CASSLWQGAREQYF.

As for this clonotype: The junction does not match germline at one end; this may be a read error. The chain recombines TRBV7-2 with TRBJ1-6; D perhaps matches TRBD1 (5 bases). Per the germline V gene, CDR1 is SGHTA and CDR2 is FQGNSA. CDR3 size: 14 residues. The CDR3 loop is CASSLARDNSPLHF. The CDR3, as DNA: TGTGCCAGCAGCTTAGCCAGGGATAACTCACCCCTCCACTTT.